These 17 T cell receptor beta chains originate from one sample sequenced in a study of OX40 agonist ivuxolimab in advanced cancers. Libraries were constructed by the immunoSEQ multiplex PCR assay. In its TCRdb copy, this immuneACCESS table keeps in-frame sequences only and misses some clones. Where compared with another copy, unresolved V genes explain less than half of these, and the others have no known cause. The sample table contains about 83,000 clones; only one count was recorded for roughly 84% of them. Around 6.6% of the sample lies in the top ten. The source material was CD4+ or CD8+ T cells sorted from blood, sampled in a trial of the OX40 agonist ivuxolimab. Receptors were obtained from an adult with an advanced solid tumor such as melanoma, head and neck, liver or kidney cancer.

The chain carries TRBV5-6 and TRBJ1-6, with TRBD1 matching over 7 bases. V gave up 2 bases and J gave up 10 bases; unmatched junction bases: 9. The CDR3 runs to 15 residues. Germline V gene data show CDR1 as SGHDT and CDR2 as YYEEEE. The CDR3 loop is CASSLTGQFTSPLHF. CDR3 coding DNA: TGTGCCAGCAGCTTAACGGGACAGTTTACCTCACCCCTCCACTTT.

This clone has a single count. The chain employs TRBV7-9 and TRBJ1-2, with TRBD1 identical over 7 bases. CDR1 is SEHNR and CDR2 is FQNEAQ in the germline V gene (reference sequence). The CDR3 runs to 14 residues. J gave up 8 bases and V 3 bases, and 9 bases lay outside the gene matches. The CDR3 loop reads CASSFTAGGGGYTF. The CDR3 bases are TGTGCCAGCAGCTTTACCGCAGGGGGTGGAGGCTACACCTTC.

This clone was picked up a small number of times. The chain recombines TRBV5-1 with TRBJ2-6; 7 nucleotides line up with TRBD1. Germline CDR1 is SGHRS and CDR2 is YFSETQ. J gave up 0 bases and V 4 bases, and 7 bases lay outside the gene matches. CDR3 size: 17 residues. CDR3 loop: CASSDTGVGSGANVLTF. The CDR3, as DNA: TGCGCCAGCAGCGACACAGGGGTGGGCTCTGGGGCCAACGTCCTGACTTTC.

V and J are TRBV2 and TRBJ2-1; D remains ambiguous. The CDR3 runs to 12 residues. V lost 6 bases and J lost 3, with 6 bases in between. CDR1 is SNHLY, CDR2 FYNNEI, per germline. Here the CDR3 DNA reads TGTGCCAGCAGGGACGGCTACAATGAGCAGTTCTTC. Protein product: CASRDGYNEQFF. Drawing the rest from reference TRBV2 and TRBJ2-1, the complete variable domain is EPEVTQTPSHQVTQMGQEVILRCVPISNHLYFYWYRQILGQKVEFLVSFYNNEISEKSEIFDDQFSVERPDGSNFTLKIRSTKLEDSAMYFCASRDGYNEQFFGPGTRLTVL.

This chain links TRBV5-6 with TRBJ2-1, with D perhaps TRBD1 (5 bases). V was trimmed by 7 bases and J by 6 bases, leaving 17 bases between them. This CDR3 has 14 residues. Germline lookup yields CDR1 SGHDT and CDR2 YYEEEE. In DNA, the CDR3 is TGTGCCAGCCGCGCGATAGGGGCCTCCAATGAGCAGTTCTTC. Amino acid sequence: CASRAIGASNEQFF.

This clone was counted once. The rearrangement links TRBV5-5 to TRBJ1-5, with TRBD1 as a possible D gene (5 bases). V gave up 0 bases and J gave up 7 bases, with 11 bases separating them. The CDR3 runs to 14 residues. Per the germline V gene, CDR1 is SGHKS and CDR2 is YYEKEE (reference sequence). CDR3 nucleotide sequence: TGTGCCAGCAGCTTGGGACCTGAGGGGCAGCCCCAGCATTTT. Protein: CASSLGPEGQPQHF.

V usage is TRBV18 and J usage is TRBJ2-3, with a weak D call TRBD2 (5 bases). This CDR3 spans 14 amino acids. Per the germline V gene, CDR1 is KGHSH and CDR2 is LQKENI. V was trimmed by 2 bases and J by 5 bases, leaving 11 bases between them. The CDR3 DNA sequence: TGTGCCAGCTCACCATTGATTCGGGAAGATACGCAGTATTTT. Translating gives CASSPLIREDTQYF.

The genes are TRBV6-5 and TRBJ2-7, with D unresolved. Germline-derived CDR1 and CDR2 are MNHEY and SVGAGI. V was clipped by 4 bases and J by 2 bases, with 18 bases between them. The CDR3 is 16 residues long. In DNA, the CDR3 is TGTGCCAGCAGTTCCCTTCGAGCAGGCAGCCCCTACGAGCAGTACTTC. Amino acids: CASSSLRAGSPYEQYF.

V is TRBV6-1 and J is TRBJ2-2; D not resolved. This CDR3 is built from 15 residues. Per the germline V gene, CDR1 is MNHNS and CDR2 is SASEGT. Deletions cut 7 bases from V and 2 bases from J, with 14 bases between. The CDR3 nucleotides read TGTGCCAGCAATCCTAGGACCGTAAACACCGGGGAGCTGTTTTTT. It encodes CASNPRTVNTGELFF.

In its sample, this clone was seen a few times. The gene calls are TRBV19 and TRBJ2-5; D ambiguous. Germline CDR1 LNHDA, CDR2 SQIVND (reference sequence). V gave up 3 bases and J gave up 5 bases, with 13 bases separating them. This CDR3 is built from 14 residues. CDR3: CASSIQSLEETQYF. CDR3 DNA sequence: TGTGCCAGTAGTATCCAAAGCCTTGAGGAGACCCAGTACTTC.

This clone was picked up one time. The chain uses TRBV6-5 and TRBJ2-4, with 9 bases matching TRBD1. The CDR3 totals 15 residues. Germline V lookup: CDR1 MNHEY, CDR2 SVGAGI. The V and J ends lost 8 bases and 4 bases, in that order; junction bases with no gene match: 9. The CDR3 loop reads CASSVGGTGKNIQYF. DNA for the CDR3: TGTGCCAGCTCCGTGGGAGGGACAGGGAAAAACATTCAGTACTTC.

The CDR3 reads CATAGTAYEQYF. The CDR3 DNA reads as TGTGCCACCGCTGGGACTGCCTACGAGCAGTACTTC. The chain carries TRBV6-6 and TRBJ2-7, with a weak D call TRBD2 (6 bases). The germline V gene encodes CDR1 MNHNY and CDR2 SVGAGI (reference sequence). This CDR3 contains 12 residues. The germline V and J ends were trimmed by 10 bases and 2 bases, with 12 bases remaining between them.

This chain connects TRBV4-2 to TRBJ2-3; D gene unclear. This CDR3 is built from 13 residues. The V gene lost 0 bases and the J gene lost 6 bases, with 7 bases spanning the gap. Germline V gives CDR1 LGHNA, CDR2 YNFKEQ. The CDR3 nucleotides are TGTGCCAGCAGCCAAGATTTTTTGGATACGCAGTATTTT. This sequence encodes CASSQDFLDTQYF.

In its sample, this clone was seen a few times. CDR3 residues: CASSSGTLADTQYF. CDR3 coding DNA: TGCGCCAGCAGCAGCGGTACCCTCGCAGATACGCAGTATTTT. V and J are TRBV5-1 and TRBJ2-3; tentatively, D is TRBD2 (5 bases). The germline V and J ends were trimmed by 4 bases and 4 bases, with 13 bases remaining between them. Germline-derived CDR1 and CDR2 are SGHRS and YFSETQ. CDR3 length: 14 residues.

The gene calls are TRBV9 and TRBJ1-4; 9 bases match TRBD1. The trim removed 3 bases at V and 8 bases at J, leaving 5 bases unmatched. The germline V gene encodes CDR1 SGDLS and CDR2 YYNGEE. The CDR3 spans 14 residues. The CDR3 DNA is TGTGCCAGCAGCGAACAGGGGGCTGGGGAAAAACTGTTTTTT. Its protein is CASSEQGAGEKLFF.

This clone occurred many times. The V gene is TRBV12-5, the J gene TRBJ1-1; D gene unclear. CDR1 is LGHNT and CDR2 is FRNRAP in the germline V gene. This CDR3 is 11 amino acids long. Trimming took 8 bases from V and 3 from J, leaving 7 bases between them. CDR3: CASREYTEAFF. As DNA, the CDR3 is TGTGCTAGTAGGGAGTACACTGAAGCTTTCTTT.

The rearrangement uses TRBV10-3 and TRBJ2-3; TRBD2 agrees at 9 bases. Germline V lookup: CDR1 ENHRY, CDR2 SYGVKD. Trimming removed 1 base from V and 0 bases from J; junction bases left unmatched: 5. The CDR3 loop spans 17 amino acids. Here the CDR3 reads CAISEWRGGTSTDTQYF. DNA of the CDR3: TGTGCCATCAGTGAGTGGCGGGGGGGCACTAGCACAGATACGCAGTATTTT.